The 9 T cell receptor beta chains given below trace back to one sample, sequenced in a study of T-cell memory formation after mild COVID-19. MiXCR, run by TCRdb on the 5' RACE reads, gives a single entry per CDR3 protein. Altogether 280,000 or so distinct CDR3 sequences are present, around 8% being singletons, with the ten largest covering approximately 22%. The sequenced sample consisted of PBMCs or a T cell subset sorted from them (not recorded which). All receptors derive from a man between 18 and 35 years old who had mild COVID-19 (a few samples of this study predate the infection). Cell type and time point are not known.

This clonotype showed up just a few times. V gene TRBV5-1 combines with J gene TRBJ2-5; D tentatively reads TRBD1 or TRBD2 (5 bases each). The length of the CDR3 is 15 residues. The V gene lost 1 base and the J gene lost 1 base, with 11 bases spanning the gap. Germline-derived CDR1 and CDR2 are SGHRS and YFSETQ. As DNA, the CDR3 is TGCGCCAGCAGCTTGATCCCGGGGACCCAAGAGACCCAGTACTTC. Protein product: CASSLIPGTQETQYF.

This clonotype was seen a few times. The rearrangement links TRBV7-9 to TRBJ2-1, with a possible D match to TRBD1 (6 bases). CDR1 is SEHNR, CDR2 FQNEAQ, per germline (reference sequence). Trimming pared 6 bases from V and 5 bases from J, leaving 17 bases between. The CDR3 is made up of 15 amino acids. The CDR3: CASRDDRPSNNEQFF. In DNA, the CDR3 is TGTGCCAGCAGGGATGACAGGCCGTCTAACAATGAGCAGTTCTTC.

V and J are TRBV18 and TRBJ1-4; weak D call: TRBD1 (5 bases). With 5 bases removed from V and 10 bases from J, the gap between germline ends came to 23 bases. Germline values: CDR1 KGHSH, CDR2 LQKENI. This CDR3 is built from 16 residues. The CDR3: CASSLERSDSFGKLFF. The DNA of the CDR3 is TGTGCCAGCTCATTGGAAAGGAGTGACAGTTTTGGAAAACTGTTTTTT.

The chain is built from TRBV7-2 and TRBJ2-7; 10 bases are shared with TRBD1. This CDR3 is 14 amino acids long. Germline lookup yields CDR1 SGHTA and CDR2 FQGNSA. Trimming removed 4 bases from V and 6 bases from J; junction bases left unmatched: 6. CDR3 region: CASSSGQGETEQYF. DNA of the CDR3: TGTGCCAGCAGCTCCGGACAGGGGGAGACCGAGCAGTACTTC. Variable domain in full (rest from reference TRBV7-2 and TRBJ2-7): GAGVSQSPSNKVTEKGKDVELRCDPISGHTALYWYRQSLGQGLEFLIYFQGNSAPDKSGLPSDRFSAERTGGSVSTLTIQRTQQEDSAVYLCASSSGQGETEQYFGPGTRLTVT.

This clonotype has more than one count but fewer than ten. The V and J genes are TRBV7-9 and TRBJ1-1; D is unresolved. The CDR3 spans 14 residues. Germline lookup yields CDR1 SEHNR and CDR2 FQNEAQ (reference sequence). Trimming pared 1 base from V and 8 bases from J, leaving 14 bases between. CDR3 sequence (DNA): TGTGCCAGCAGCTTAGGTCCCCACCTGACCGAAGCTTTCTTT. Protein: CASSLGPHLTEAFF.

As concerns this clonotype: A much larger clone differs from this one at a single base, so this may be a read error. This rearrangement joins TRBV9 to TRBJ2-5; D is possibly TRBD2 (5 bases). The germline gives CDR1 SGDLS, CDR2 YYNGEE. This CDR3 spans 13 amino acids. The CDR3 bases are TGTGCCAGCAGCGTAGCTGTGGGAGAGACCAAGTACTTC. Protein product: CASSVAVGETKYF.

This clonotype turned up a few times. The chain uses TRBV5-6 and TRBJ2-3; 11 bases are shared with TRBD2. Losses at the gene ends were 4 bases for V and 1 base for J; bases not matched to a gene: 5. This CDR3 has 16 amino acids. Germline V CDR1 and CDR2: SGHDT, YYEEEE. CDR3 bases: TGTGCCAGCAGCAGACGGACTAGCGGGCGCACAGATACGCAGTATTTT. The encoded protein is CASSRRTSGRTDTQYF.

This CDR3 is CSARDSWRIDTQYF. As DNA, the CDR3 is TGCAGTGCTAGGGACAGTTGGCGGATAGATACGCAGTATTTT. The V call is TRBV20-1, the J call TRBJ2-3; weak D call: TRBD1 (6 bases). The CDR3 is 14 amino acids. Trimming stripped 3 bases from V and 5 bases from J, with 15 bases between. Germline V CDR1 and CDR2: DFQATT, SNEGSKA (reference sequence).

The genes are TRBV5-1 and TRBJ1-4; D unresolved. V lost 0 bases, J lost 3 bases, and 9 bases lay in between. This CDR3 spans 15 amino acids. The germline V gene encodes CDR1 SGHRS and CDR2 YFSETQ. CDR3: CASSLARVSNEKLFF. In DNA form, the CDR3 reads TGCGCCAGCAGCTTGGCGAGGGTTTCTAATGAAAAACTGTTTTTT.